This is a list of T cell receptor beta chains from one sample in a study of identical twins. TCRdb re-called the 5' RACE reads through MiXCR, storing one row per CDR3 protein. This sample has around 280,000 distinct CDR3 sequences, with approximately 8.5% found just once. The data also belong to a second study, concerning yellow fever vaccine responses in identical twins.

The sample comprised memory (CD45RO+) T cells sorted from blood. All receptors derive from a woman under 30 in good health. CDR3s include the opening cysteine and the closing phenylalanine or tryptophan. D genes are given only for firm matches. Clone size is not always given. Where it is, it says once, few, many or a class for expanded clones.

V,D,J,size,DNA,CDR3
TRBV5-1,TRBD1,TRBJ1-6,many,TGCGCCAGCAGCCTGGGACAGGGTTGGGGGAATTCACCCCTCCACTTT,CASSLGQGWGNSPLHF
TRBV6-1,NA,TRBJ1-2,few,TGTGCCAGCAGTCCGTTAACGACTACAGGGCACTATGGCTACACCTTC,CASSPLTTTGHYGYTF
TRBV20-1,TRBD2,TRBJ2-7,NA,TGCAGTGCTAGAGATTATGTAGCGGGGCGCTACGAGCAGTACTTC,CSARDYVAGRYEQYF
TRBV7-2,NA,TRBJ2-3,many,TGTGCCAGCAGCCTTGCGGCCCCCACAGATACGCAGTATTTT,CASSLAAPTDTQYF
TRBV28,NA,TRBJ1-2,NA,TGTGCCAGCAGTTTACCCCCGACAATTTATGGCTACACCTTC,CASSLPPTIYGYTF
TRBV27,TRBD1,TRBJ1-5,NA,TGTGCCAGCAGTCTACAGGGGATCGGTAGCAATCAGCCCCAGCATTTT,CASSLQGIGSNQPQHF
TRBV18,TRBD1,TRBJ2-1,NA,TGTGCCAGCTCACCTCGGGACAGGAGCTCCTACAATGAGCAGTTCTTC,CASSPRDRSSYNEQFF
TRBV20-1,TRBD2,TRBJ2-1,few,TGCAGTGCTTACCGGTGGGGTAGCGGGTACAATGAGCAGTTCTTC,CSAYRWGSGYNEQFF
TRBV7-9,NA,TRBJ1-1,NA,TGTGCCAGCAGCTTACGGACCCGGGACACTGAAGCTTTCTTT,CASSLRTRDTEAFF
TRBV6-4,TRBD2,TRBJ2-7,NA,TGTGCCAGCAGTATAGCGGGAGGTTACGAGCAGTACTTC,CASSIAGGYEQYF
TRBV7-2,TRBD2,TRBJ2-1,many,TGCGCCAGCAGCTTGGTGCGGGGGGGTAATGAGCAGTTCTTC,CASSLVRGGNEQFF
TRBV3-1,TRBD2,TRBJ2-1,many,TGTGCCAGCAGCCAAGTGGGCGGGGGGGCGAGTGAGCAGTTCTTC,CASSQVGGGASEQFF
TRBV3-1,NA,TRBJ2-3,many,TGTGCCAGCAGCTCAAACAAGGCCTCCCGGAGCACAGATACGCAGTATTTT,CASSSNKASRSTDTQYF
TRBV28,TRBD2,TRBJ2-3,NA,TGTGCCAGCAGACGACTAGCGGTGCTTAGCACAGATACGCAGTATTTT,CASRRLAVLSTDTQYF
TRBV6-2/TRBV6-3,NA,TRBJ2-1,few,TGTGCCAGCAGTTCTCCTGAGGGGGGGTTTGGCTACAATGAGCAGTTCTTC,CASSSPEGGFGYNEQFF
TRBV6-2/TRBV6-3,NA,TRBJ2-1,few,TGTGCCAGCAGCCGCGGCACTATAGGGCCCCACAATGAGCAGTTCTTC,CASSRGTIGPHNEQFF
TRBV7-2,NA,TRBJ2-1,many,TGTGCCAGCAGCTTAAACAGGAACAATGAGCAGTTCTTC,CASSLNRNNEQFF
TRBV5-1,TRBD1,TRBJ1-2,many,TGCGCCAGCAGCCACGGAGGACAGGGGACTGCTAACTATGGCTACACCTTC,CASSHGGQGTANYGYTF
TRBV6-1,TRBD2,TRBJ2-3,few,TGTGCCAGCAACCGAAAGCGGGAATCGAGGGGAGATACGCAGTATTTT,CASNRKRESRGDTQYF
TRBV9,NA,TRBJ2-1,NA,TGTGCCAGCAGCGTAGCGGGGGGCGAAACCTACAATGAGCAGTTCTTC,CASSVAGGETYNEQFF
TRBV12-3/TRBV12-4,NA,TRBJ2-2,many,TGTGCCAGCAGGCTTCGCGGACTGCGAAACACCGGGGAGCTGTTTTTT,CASRLRGLRNTGELFF
TRBV5-1,TRBD1,TRBJ2-1,NA,TGCGCCAGCAGCCTGGGGGGACAGGGGACGCACAATGAGCAGTTCTTC,CASSLGGQGTHNEQFF
TRBV11-2,TRBD2,TRBJ2-5,NA,TGTGCCAGCAGCCGGGGGACTAGCGGGGGGATGGGGCAAGAGACCCAGTACTTC,CASSRGTSGGMGQETQYF
TRBV11-3,NA,TRBJ2-3,NA,TGTGCCAGCAGCCCGTTAGGACTGGCGAGGGGCACAGATACGCAGTATTTT,CASSPLGLARGTDTQYF